The entry below gives a single T cell receptor (beta chain) sequence along with its context. The antigen is unknown. The CDR3 spans 19 residues. Losses at the gene ends were 0 bases for V and 7 bases for J; bases not matched to a gene: 16. CDR1 is LGHNA and CDR2 is YNFKEQ in the germline V gene. These data belong to a study of cytomegalovirus exposure and HLA in healthy donors. PCR used 60 Vbeta primers and 13 Jbeta primers. The method was immunoSEQ multiplex PCR; TCRdb's version includes in-frame clones alone and lacks a portion of them. In the table there are approximately 170,000 clones, approximately 77% of which are singletons. The study's findings and limits: Cytomegalovirus-associated status was assigned to more than 150 TCR beta chains.

The receptor was isolated from a male donor in good health and CMV-seronegative. The chain is built from TRBV4-2 and TRBJ2-1; TRBD2 agrees at 9 bases. Material for sequencing was PBMCs. CDR3 amino acids: CASSQDPIRLSGRTNEQFF. In DNA, the CDR3 is TGTGCCAGCAGCCAAGACCCTATAAGGTTAAGCGGGAGGACTAATGAGCAGTTCTTC.